A selection of T cell receptor beta chains follows, all from one sample in a study of blood T cell dynamics during melanoma immunotherapy. Clones were sequenced by immunoSEQ multiplex PCR, and TCRdb holds only the in-frame ones, with some missing. The sample gives around 13,000 clones, more than 75% of which show up once; around 0.18% is in the top ten. The source was effector memory CD8+ T cells from blood, collected from a patient treated with checkpoint blockade. The receptors originated from a human donor with melanoma. Both conserved end residues are trimmed from each CDR3. A D gene is named only where the DNA matches it firmly.

>TRBV9|TRBJ2-6|NA
ASSVDQGSGANVLT
>TRBV19|TRBJ2-7|NA
ASSIAGSSYEQY
>TRBV29-1|TRBJ2-7|NA
SVGGDPLTYEQY
>TRBV27|TRBJ2-7|NA
ASSPRSSYEQY
>TRBV7-9|TRBJ2-6|NA
ASSLGGISGANVLT
>TRBV7-8|TRBJ1-2|NA
ASSLGTGMSGYT
>TRBV29-1|TRBJ2-7|NA
SVEDTPYEQY
>TRBV7-9|TRBJ2-3|NA
ASSLGGADTDTQY
>TRBV9|TRBJ2-1|TRBD2
ASSIGLAGDNEQF
>TRBV5-1|TRBJ2-7|NA
ASSSGTPYEQY
>TRBV7-9|TRBJ2-5|NA
ASSLGIEETQY
>TRBV14|TRBJ2-3|NA
ASSQDSTQY
>TRBV2|TRBJ1-1|NA
ASSDNRVGRGEAF
>TRBV27|TRBJ2-2|NA
ASSLIGGELF
>TRBV9|TRBJ2-3|NA
ASSVDSAADTQY
>TRBV19|TRBJ2-6|NA
ASSIDPRMRANVLT
>TRBV19|TRBJ1-1|NA
ASRLYGEGNTEAF
>TRBV13|TRBJ2-3|NA
ASSLLTLGITDTQY
>TRBV19|TRBJ2-1|TRBD1
ARPGQGFHEQF
>TRBV19|TRBJ2-1|TRBD2
ATTGLAGISYNEQF
>TRBV28|TRBJ1-1|NA
ASSLPYGGGRTEAF
>TRBV29-1|TRBJ1-1|NA
SVVNGREAF
>TRBV14|TRBJ2-7|TRBD2
ASSQDFRTSGSSYEQY
>TRBV11-3|TRBJ2-3|TRBD2
ASSLRRSGRADTQY
>TRBV18|TRBJ2-7|TRBD1
ASSPGTGYNEQY
>TRBV18|TRBJ2-5|TRBD2
ASSQELADFQETQY
>TRBV7-9|TRBJ2-7|NA
ASSLAISSVYEQY
>TRBV28|TRBJ2-2|NA
ASTVGVIRGELF
>TRBV28|TRBJ1-2|NA
ASSLPPTDAIYGYT
>TRBV30|TRBJ2-2|NA
AWSVGGTGELF
>TRBV27|TRBJ2-7|NA
ASSVGPQGYEQY
>TRBV7-9|TRBJ1-2|TRBD1
ASSLAEGTAYGYT
>TRBV19|TRBJ1-1|NA
ASSPPGGSEAF
>TRBV6-1|TRBJ2-1|NA
ASSERVGHYNEQF
>TRBV7-6|TRBJ2-5|TRBD2
ASSPPPGGGETQY
>TRBV27|TRBJ2-1|NA
ASSLVTNNEQF
>TRBV5-1|TRBJ2-3|NA
ASSYPGLDTDTQY
>TRBV10-2|TRBJ1-2|NA
ASSDPAENYGYT
>TRBV21-1|TRBJ2-3|NA
ASSKRPLGSDTQY
>TRBV19|TRBJ2-7|NA
ASSIISGGNYEQY
>TRBV11-2|TRBJ1-1|NA
ASTRSDGGEAF
>TRBV11-2|TRBJ2-1|NA
ASSLVSAWNEQF
>TRBV29-1|TRBJ2-7|TRBD1
SVSRTGQYEQY
>TRBV4-3|TRBJ2-4|TRBD1
ASSHDRESKNIQY
>TRBV27|TRBJ2-7|TRBD1
ASSSVRDRDYEQY
>TRBV11-3|TRBJ2-7|NA
ASSLGGLDEQY
>TRBV27|TRBJ2-7|NA
ASSLGLPGYEQY
>TRBV19|TRBJ2-7|TRBD1
ASSMGQGESIPYEQY
>TRBV27|TRBJ2-1|NA
ASSPQGLNEQF
>TRBV19|TRBJ1-5|NA
ALGRGQPQH
>TRBV12-5|TRBJ2-7|NA
ASGISDGHRDEQY
>TRBV28|TRBJ2-7|TRBD2
ASSLSAGDYEQY